Listed here is a single T cell receptor (beta chain). Antigen: not known. These data are taken from a study of shared clonotypes between healthy human individuals. Study details: CD8 memory received one plate per donor, CD8 naive two, CD4 memory three and CD4 naive three. Findings and limits, study-wide: When compared with the clonotypes that were shared by all four sorted-subset donors, the non-shared clonotypes turned out to have lower generation probabilities. Of the naive CD4 clonotypes, approximately 5% were shared across several donors.

The assay was immunoSEQ multiplex PCR, and TCRdb's table has in-frame clones only and misses some. The data show approximately 500,000 clones, 90% to 96% seen once. Germline V gene sequence: CDR1 SGHDT, CDR2 YYEEEE. CDR3 length: 16 amino acids. Trimming took 2 bases from V and 4 from J; bases not matched to a gene: 8. Source material: naive CD4+ T cells sorted from blood. The subset was: CD45RA+ positively selected. The chain carries TRBV5-6 and TRBJ1-4; 7 positions agree with TRBD1. The sequence was collected from a woman in her thirties in good health. The CDR3 loop reads CASSFRVTGYNEKLFF. CDR3 nucleotide sequence: TGTGCCAGCAGCTTCAGAGTGACAGGGTATAATGAAAAACTGTTTTTT.